The 9 T cell receptor beta chains below come from one sample, sequenced in a study of a mutant IDH1 vaccine in newly diagnosed glioma. Profiling relied on immunoSEQ multiplex PCR, and the TCRdb table lists in-frame clones only, not all of them. This table has approximately 60,000 clones, 90% appearing once. Their antigens are not known. As for time point: week 5, during vaccination. What each vaccine dose contained was 300 ug of mutant IDH1 20-mer peptide, accompanied by topical imiquimod. The source was PBMCs, collected from a glioma patient whose treatment included an IDH1 peptide vaccine. These receptors were taken from a woman in her thirties or forties with glioma.

The chain combines TRBV28 with TRBJ2-7; 8 nucleotides line up with TRBD2. Trimming took 4 bases from V and 6 from J; bases not matched to a gene: 5. The germline CDR1 and CDR2 sequences are MDHEN and SYDVKM. The CDR3 consists of 13 residues. CDR3 sequence (DNA): TGTGCCAGCAGTTACCCTGCGGGGGGCGAGCAGTACTTC. Protein: CASSYPAGGEQYF. Based on the CDR3 plus reference TRBV28 and TRBJ2-7, the full variable domain is DVKVTQSSRYLVKRTGEKVFLECVQDMDHENMFWYRQDPGLGLRLIYFSYDVKMKEKGDIPEGYSVSREKKERFSLILESASTNQTSMYLCASSYPAGGEQYFGPGTRLTVT.

The V and J genes are TRBV9 and TRBJ1-1; 8 nucleotides agree with TRBD1. Germline CDR1 is SGDLS and CDR2 is YYNGEE. V dropped 0 bases and J dropped 6; count of bases not matched to a gene: 4. This CDR3 is built from 14 residues. The chain's CDR3 is CASSVGTGPAEAFF. The CDR3 region has the DNA TGTGCCAGCAGCGTAGGGACAGGGCCGGCTGAAGCTTTCTTT.

This clone is a singleton in its sample. The gene calls are TRBV9 and TRBJ2-1; D possibly corresponds to TRBD2 (5 bases). Germline lookup yields CDR1 SGDLS and CDR2 YYNGEE. The CDR3 runs to 16 residues. The germline V and J ends were trimmed by 0 bases and 5 bases, with 15 bases remaining between them. The CDR3 sequence is CASSVDTPRAHNEQFF. The CDR3 bases are TGTGCCAGCAGCGTAGATACCCCGAGGGCTCACAATGAGCAGTTCTTC. Using reference TRBV9 and TRBJ2-1 for the parts outside the CDR3, the full variable domain is DSGVTQTPKHLITATGQRVTLRCSPRSGDLSVYWYQQSLDQGLQFLIQYYNGEERAKGNILERFSAQQFPDLHSELNLSSLELGDSALYFCASSVDTPRAHNEQFFGPGTRLTVL.

This clone was seen a single time. The chain links TRBV13 to TRBJ1-5, with D possibly matching TRBD1 (5 bases). The ends were cut back, 4 bases at V and 3 bases at J, with 16 bases in the middle. The CDR3 has 16 amino acids. Per germline, CDR1 PRHDT and CDR2 FYEKMQ (reference sequence). Here the CDR3 DNA reads TGTGCCAGCAGCTCCGCCAGGGAAGGTGTCAATCAGCCCCAGCATTTT. Translating it yields CASSSAREGVNQPQHF.

V usage is TRBV19 and J usage is TRBJ1-1; D gene unclear. The V gene's germline CDR1 is LNHDA and CDR2 SQIVND (reference sequence). This CDR3 comprises 13 residues. Trimming took off 6 bases at V and 1 base at J, with 9 bases between the two ends. The CDR3 loop is CASSVRGNTEAFF. The DNA of the CDR3 is TGTGCCAGTAGCGTGCGGGGGAACACTGAAGCTTTCTTT.

The V and J genes are TRBV7-9 and TRBJ1-1, with a tentative D call TRBD1 (6 bases). Germline values: CDR1 SEHNR, CDR2 FQNEAQ (reference sequence). Trimming removed 5 bases from V and 8 bases from J, with 12 bases in between. The CDR3 runs to 12 residues. Written as DNA, the CDR3 is TGTGCCAGCAGCCCCCAGGGGACAGAAGCTTTCTTT. This translates into CASSPQGTEAFF. Combining the CDR3 with reference TRBV7-9 and TRBJ1-1 gives the whole variable domain DTGVSQNPRHKITKRGQNVTFRCDPISEHNRLYWYRQTLGQGPEFLTYFQNEAQLEKSRLLSDRFSAERPKGSFSTLEIQRTEQGDSAMYLCASSPQGTEAFFGQGTRLTVV.

The rearrangement uses TRBV5-1 and TRBJ2-6; D unclear. Between the trimmed V and J ends, which lost 8 bases and 1 base, there was a span of 10 bases. The V gene's germline CDR1 is SGHRS and CDR2 YFSETQ. The CDR3 runs 14 residues. CDR3 DNA: TGCGCCAGTAAGGCTTTGTCTGGGGCCAACGTCCTGACTTTC. It yields the protein CASKALSGANVLTF.

The chain carries TRBV30 and TRBJ2-3; the match to TRBD2 covers 10 bases. Germline assignment: CDR1 GTSNPN and CDR2 SVGIG (reference sequence). J gave up 3 bases and V 2 bases, and 5 bases lay outside the gene matches. There are 15 residues in the CDR3. The CDR3 is CAWSLGSGRTDTQYF. CDR3 nucleotides: TGTGCCTGGAGTTTGGGTAGCGGGAGGACAGATACGCAGTATTTT.

The chain uses TRBV7-2 and TRBJ1-5; TRBD1 is a possible D gene (5 bases). V was shortened by 5 bases and J by 4 bases, with 15 bases between the two germline ends. The germline V gene has CDR1 SGHTA and CDR2 FQGNSA. There are 15 residues in the CDR3. CDR3 nucleotide sequence: TGTGCCAGCAGCGAAGCCGACAGTTATAATCAGCCCCAGCATTTT. It is translated as CASSEADSYNQPQHF.